Listed here are 21 T cell receptor beta chains from one sample, sequenced in a study of T cell changes during pregnancy in multiple sclerosis. Using immunoSEQ multiplex PCR, the repertoire was profiled, and TCRdb retains in-frame clones only, with some absent. This sample yields about 68,000 clones, of which about 90% are seen a single time; over 0.65% belongs to the top ten. The sequencing here drew on peripheral blood, taken in the second trimester of pregnancy. Every receptor here comes from a female donor with multiple sclerosis, enrolled in a pregnancy study.

V and J are TRBV5-1 and TRBJ2-7; no firm D call. V lost 2 bases and J lost 0, with 6 bases in between. CDR3 length: 13 amino acids. The germline CDR1 and CDR2 sequences are SGHRS and YFSETQ. This chain's CDR3 is CASSFQLSYEQYF. As DNA, the CDR3 is TGCGCCAGCAGCTTTCAACTCTCCTACGAGCAGTACTTC. The whole variable domain, remainder taken from reference TRBV5-1 and TRBJ2-7, is KAGVTQTPRYLIKTRGQQVTLSCSPISGHRSVSWYQQTPGQGLQFLFEYFSETQRNKGNFPGRFSGRQFSNSRSEMNVSTLELGDSALYLCASSFQLSYEQYFGPGTRLTVT.

The chain carries TRBV4-3 and TRBJ1-2, with D hard to call. The CDR3 is 15 residues long. V was cut by 3 bases and J by 4 bases, with 15 bases left in between. Germline loops: CDR1 LGHNA, CDR2 YSLEER. The CDR3 spells CASSQAQQNPYGYTF. CDR3 DNA sequence: TGCGCCAGCAGCCAGGCCCAACAGAATCCCTATGGCTACACCTTC.

This clone occurred once. The chain uses TRBV11-2 and TRBJ1-1, with D possibly being TRBD1 (5 bases). Trimming removed 3 bases from V and 7 bases from J, with 15 bases in between. CDR1 is SGHAT and CDR2 is FQNNGV in the germline V gene. The CDR3 has 14 amino acids. In DNA, the CDR3 is TGTGCCAGCAGCTTGGGGTCGTTGGGGGGTGAAGCTTTCTTT. Its translation is CASSLGSLGGEAFF.

The V and J genes are TRBV11-2 and TRBJ2-3, with 11 bases matching TRBD2. CDR1 and CDR2 (germline): SGHAT, FQNNGV. V shed 4 bases and J 1 base; nucleotides not matched to a gene: 7. The CDR3 is made up of 17 amino acids. CDR3 bases: TGTGCCAGCAGCTCCCGTTTGACTAGCGGGGGCACAGATACGCAGTATTTT. Protein product: CASSSRLTSGGTDTQYF.

The rearrangement uses TRBV5-1 and TRBJ2-1; 9 bases fit TRBD2. CDR1 and CDR2 from the germline V gene are SGHRS and YFSETQ. V shed 4 bases, J shed 8 bases, and the junction held 19 bases outside the gene matches. The CDR3 contains 18 residues. As DNA, the CDR3 is TGCGCCAGCAGCCTAAGGTCGGCGGGGGGGCTCGGGAGGTATGAGCAGTTCTTC. Its translation is CASSLRSAGGLGRYEQFF. The variable domain in full, with the rest retrieved from reference TRBV5-1 and TRBJ2-1, is KAGVTQTPRYLIKTRGQQVTLSCSPISGHRSVSWYQQTPGQGLQFLFEYFSETQRNKGNFPGRFSGRQFSNSRSEMNVSTLELGDSALYLCASSLRSAGGLGRYEQFFGPGTRLTVL.

The chain has TRBV6-5 and TRBJ2-1; a possible D gene is TRBD2 (7 bases). Germline V CDR1 and CDR2: MNHEY, SVGAGI. This CDR3 comprises 12 residues. V gave up 6 bases and J gave up 8 bases, with 11 bases separating them. CDR3 sequence reads: CASREGGHEQFF. The DNA of the CDR3 is TGTGCCAGCAGGGAGGGGGGGCATGAGCAGTTCTTC.

V and J are TRBV18 and TRBJ1-1; 7 bases line up with TRBD1. V lost 3 bases to trimming and J lost 1 base; unmatched junction nucleotides: 2. The germline CDR1 and CDR2 sequences are KGHSH and LQKENI. The CDR3 has 14 amino acids. CDR3 protein: CASSPRTGNTEAFF. As DNA, the CDR3 is TGTGCCAGCTCACCCAGGACAGGGAACACTGAAGCTTTCTTT.

The CDR3 nucleotides are TGTGCCAGCAGCCCGAGTCGCCCCTACGGAGAGACCCAGTACTTC. It yields the protein CASSPSRPYGETQYF. The genes are TRBV5-6 and TRBJ2-5; D remains unclear. Trimming took off 4 bases at V and 4 bases at J, with 17 bases between the two ends. CDR1 is SGHDT, CDR2 YYEEEE, per germline. The CDR3 sequence is 15 residues long.

The chain has TRBV19 and TRBJ1-1, with D perhaps TRBD1 (5 bases). The CDR3 extends over 11 amino acids. Trimming took 8 bases from V and 4 from J, leaving 8 bases between them. Germline CDR1 and CDR2: LNHDA and SQIVND (reference sequence). The CDR3 DNA sequence: TGTGCCAGTGGTGGGGCCACTGAAGCTTTCTTT. This gives the protein CASGGATEAFF.

The chain joins TRBV7-2 to TRBJ2-5; 10 nucleotides agree with TRBD2. Germline CDR1 SGHTA, CDR2 FQGNSA. The CDR3 is made up of 15 amino acids. The ends lost 6 bases at V and 5 bases at J; junction bases unmatched: 9. As DNA, the CDR3 is TGTGCCAGCAGACATAGAGCGGGGGGGCCGGAGACCCAGTACTTC. This gives the protein CASRHRAGGPETQYF.

V and J are TRBV11-3 and TRBJ2-1; 10 bases map to TRBD2. This CDR3 is 18 amino acids long. Germline lookup yields CDR1 SGHNT and CDR2 YENEEA. The junction had 11 bases not matched to a gene; V was cut back by 4 bases and J by 2 bases. Written as DNA, the CDR3 is TGTGCCAGCAGCTCCTCAGGACTAGCGGCGATTCCCTACAATGAGCAGTTCTTC. Protein: CASSSSGLAAIPYNEQFF. Full variable domain (outside the CDR3, taken from reference TRBV11-3 and TRBJ2-1): EAGVVQSPRYKIIEKKQPVAFWCNPISGHNTLYWYLQNLGQGPELLIRYENEEAVDDSQLPKDRFSAERLKGVDSTLKIQPAELGDSAVYLCASSSSGLAAIPYNEQFFGPGTRLTVL.

This chain connects TRBV9 to TRBJ2-3; 12 nucleotides match TRBD2. This CDR3 comprises 19 residues. Germline V gene lookup returns CDR1 SGDLS and CDR2 YYNGEE. V shed 3 bases, J shed 0 bases, and the junction held 11 bases outside the gene matches. The CDR3 here is CASSAPFASGGGSTDTQYF. The DNA of the CDR3 is TGTGCCAGCAGCGCCCCGTTCGCTAGCGGGGGGGGAAGCACAGATACGCAGTATTTT.

The CDR3 reads CASSFFPRPSSYEQYF. CDR3 coding DNA: TGCGCCAGCAGCTTTTTCCCGCGGCCGAGCTCCTACGAGCAGTACTTC. The V call is TRBV5-1, the J call TRBJ2-7; D not certain. Germline CDR1 is SGHRS and CDR2 is YFSETQ. Deletions cut 2 bases from V and 0 bases from J, with 15 bases between. The CDR3 is 16 amino acids.

This clone showed up just once. CDR3 protein: CASSAQRDRGRGEKLFF. Here the CDR3 DNA reads TGTGCCAGCAGTGCGCAGCGGGACAGGGGGCGCGGTGAAAAACTGTTTTTT. The chain carries TRBV27 and TRBJ1-4; TRBD1 aligns across 12 bases. Trimming cost V 5 bases and J 7 bases; bases outside gene matches: 11. This CDR3 comprises 17 residues. Germline V gives CDR1 MNHEY, CDR2 SMNVEV (reference sequence).

The chain joins TRBV5-1 to TRBJ1-2, with D possibly TRBD1 on 5 matching bases. Trimming stripped 3 bases from V and 6 bases from J, with 15 bases between. The CDR3 runs 14 residues. Germline V gene data show CDR1 as SGHRS and CDR2 as YFSETQ. The CDR3 DNA reads as TGCGCCAGCAGCTCCCGAGCGGGGGATGATGGCTACACCTTC. Its translation: CASSSRAGDDGYTF.

The chain couples TRBV7-9 to TRBJ1-5, with D possibly matching TRBD1 (6 bases). Trimming left V 1 base short and J 3 bases short, with 10 bases between. CDR3 length: 15 amino acids. Germline CDR1 SEHNR, CDR2 FQNEAQ (reference sequence). The CDR3 region has the DNA TGTGCCAGCAGCTTAGGACAGGTTATCAATCAGCCCCAGCATTTT. It specifies CASSLGQVINQPQHF. Filled out from reference TRBV7-9 and TRBJ1-5, the complete variable domain reads DTGVSQNPRHKITKRGQNVTFRCDPISEHNRLYWYRQTLGQGPEFLTYFQNEAQLEKSRLLSDRFSAERPKGSFSTLEIQRTEQGDSAMYLCASSLGQVINQPQHFGDGTRLSIL.

In nucleotides, the CDR3 is TGTGCCAGCAGTGCGGGAGCGGGGCCTCACGGGGAGCTGTTTTTT. Encoded protein: CASSAGAGPHGELFF. The rearrangement links TRBV6-4 to TRBJ2-2, with TRBD2 identical over 7 bases. Germline V lookup: CDR1 MRHNA, CDR2 SNTAGT. The CDR3 covers 15 residues. Unmatched junction bases numbered 9, after V lost 4 bases and J lost 7 bases.

V is TRBV6-4 and J is TRBJ2-3; 7 bases fit TRBD2. Unmatched junction bases numbered 5, after V lost 6 bases and J lost 2 bases. This CDR3 contains 14 residues. Germline values: CDR1 MRHNA, CDR2 SNTAGT. The DNA of the CDR3 is TGTGCCAGCAGCCGGGGAGGGTCCACAGATACGCAGTATTTT. It translates to CASSRGGSTDTQYF.

CDR3 region: CASQTGGGNQPQHF. Written as DNA, the CDR3 is TGTGCCAGCCAAACAGGGGGTGGCAATCAGCCCCAGCATTTT. The chain is built from TRBV6-5 and TRBJ1-5, with 8 positions matching TRBD1. The V and J ends lost 8 bases and 2 bases, in that order; junction bases with no gene match: 5. CDR1 is MNHEY, CDR2 SVGAGI, per germline. The CDR3 has 14 amino acids.

The chain carries TRBV4-2 and TRBJ2-5; D not certain. V lost 2 bases to trimming and J lost 2 bases, with 9 bases between them. Looked up from germline, CDR1 is LGHNA and CDR2 is YNFKEQ. This CDR3 spans 14 amino acids. In DNA, the CDR3 is TGTGCCAGCAGCCAACGGAGTGCGCAAGAGACCCAGTACTTC. It yields the protein CASSQRSAQETQYF.

The chain joins TRBV7-3 to TRBJ2-5, with 8 bases fitting TRBD1. Germline CDR1 SGHTA, CDR2 FQGTGA. Unmatched junction bases numbered 4, after V lost 5 bases and J lost 2 bases. The CDR3 is 14 amino acids. CDR3 amino acids: CASSLRTGQETQYF. The CDR3 DNA reads as TGTGCCAGCAGCCTACGGACAGGGCAAGAGACCCAGTACTTC.